This TCR beta chain is drawn from a study of cytomegalovirus exposure and HLA in healthy donors. The study's findings and limits: A later analysis linked a missense variant in DCLRE1C to the trimming of TCR beta V and J genes. Relative to equally common others, HLA-associated TCR beta chains showed greater clonal expansion in a later analysis. Associated with cytomegalovirus, according to the listing, were approximately 160 TCR beta chains.

Primers included in the PCR were 60 Vbeta and 13 Jbeta primers. Generated by immunoSEQ multiplex PCR, the TCRdb table keeps only in-frame clones and is missing some. Here the sample table reports about 64,000 clones. Per the germline V gene, CDR1 is MDHEN and CDR2 is SYDVKM. The CDR3 length is 14 residues. The V gene lost 5 bases and the J gene lost 4 bases, with 14 bases spanning the gap. Comment on this clone: Antigen: not known.

V gene TRBV28 combines with J gene TRBJ2-5; possible D gene TRBD2, 5 bases. This receptor was identified in a woman between 18 and 30 years old in good health and CMV-seronegative. The sample comprised PBMCs. The chain's CDR3 is CASSPTPAGETQYF. The CDR3 region has the DNA TGTGCCAGCAGTCCCACCCCTGCGGGAGAGACCCAGTACTTC.